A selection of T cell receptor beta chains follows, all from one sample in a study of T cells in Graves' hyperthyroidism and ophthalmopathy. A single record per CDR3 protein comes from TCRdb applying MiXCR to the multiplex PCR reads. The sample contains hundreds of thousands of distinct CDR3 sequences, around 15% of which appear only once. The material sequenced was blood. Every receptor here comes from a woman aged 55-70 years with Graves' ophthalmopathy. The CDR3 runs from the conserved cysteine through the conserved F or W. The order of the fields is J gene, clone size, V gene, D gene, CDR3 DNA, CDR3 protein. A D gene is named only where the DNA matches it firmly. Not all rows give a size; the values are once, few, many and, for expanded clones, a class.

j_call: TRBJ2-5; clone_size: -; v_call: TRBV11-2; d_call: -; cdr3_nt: TGTGCCAGCAGCTTAGTGTATCTTCGGAGGCAAGAGACCCAGTACTTC; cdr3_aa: CASSLVYLRRQETQYF
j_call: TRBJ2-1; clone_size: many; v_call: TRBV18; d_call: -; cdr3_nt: TGTGCCAGCTCACCAAGTCAGAGCTCCTACAATGAGCAGTTCTTC; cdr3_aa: CASSPSQSSYNEQFF
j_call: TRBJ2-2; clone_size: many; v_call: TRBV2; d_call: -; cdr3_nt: TGTGCCAGCGTTAACGGGCGGGAAGGGAACACCGGGGAGCTGTTTTTT; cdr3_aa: CASVNGREGNTGELFF
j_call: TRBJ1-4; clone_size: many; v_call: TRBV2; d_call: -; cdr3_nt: TGTGCCAGCAACACGGACCAGGGTGAAAAACTGTTTTTT; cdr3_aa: CASNTDQGEKLFF
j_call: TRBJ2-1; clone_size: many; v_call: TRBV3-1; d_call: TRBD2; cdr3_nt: TGTGCCAGCAGCCCCGGGCCGGGAGGGCCCAATGAGCAGTTCTTC; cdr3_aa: CASSPGPGGPNEQFF
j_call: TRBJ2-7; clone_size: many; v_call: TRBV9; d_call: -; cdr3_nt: TGTGCCAGCAGCGTAGATGAGGACTCCACCTACGAGCAGTACTTC; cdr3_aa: CASSVDEDSTYEQYF
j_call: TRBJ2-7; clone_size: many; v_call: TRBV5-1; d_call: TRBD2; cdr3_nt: TGCGCCAGCAGCTTTATAGCGGGTCCCCACGAGCAGTACTTC; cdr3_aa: CASSFIAGPHEQYF
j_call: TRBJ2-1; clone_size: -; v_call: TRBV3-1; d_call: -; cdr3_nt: TGTGCCAGCAGCCAGGCCCCTCCCGGCGGTGAGCAGTTCTTC; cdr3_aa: CASSQAPPGGEQFF
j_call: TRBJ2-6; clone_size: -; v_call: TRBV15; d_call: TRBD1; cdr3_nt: TGTGCCACCAGCGGCTACTCGACAGGGACTGGGGCCAACGTCCTGACTTTC; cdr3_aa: CATSGYSTGTGANVLTF
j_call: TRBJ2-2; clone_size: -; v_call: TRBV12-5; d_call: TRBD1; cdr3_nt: TGTGCTAGTCCCGTCTTTCCGGGACAGAAGAACACCGGGGAGCTGTTTTTT; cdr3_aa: CASPVFPGQKNTGELFF
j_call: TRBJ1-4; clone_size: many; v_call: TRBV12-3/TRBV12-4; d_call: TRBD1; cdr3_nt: TGTGCCAGCAGTCCGACAGGGGGCTTACAACTGTTTTTT; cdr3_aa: CASSPTGGLQLFF
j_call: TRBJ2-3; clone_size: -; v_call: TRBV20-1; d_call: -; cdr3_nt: TGCAGTGCTAGTGTTCAACGCACAGATACGCAGTATTTT; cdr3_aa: CSASVQRTDTQYF
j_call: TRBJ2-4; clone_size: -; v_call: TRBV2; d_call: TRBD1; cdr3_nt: TGTGCCAGCAGCGGAAACAGGGGGCTTACCAAAAACATTCAGTACTTC; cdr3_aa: CASSGNRGLTKNIQYF
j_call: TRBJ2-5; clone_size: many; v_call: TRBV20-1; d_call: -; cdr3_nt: TGCAGTGCTCCTAGGGAGACCCAGTACTTC; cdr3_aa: CSAPRETQYF
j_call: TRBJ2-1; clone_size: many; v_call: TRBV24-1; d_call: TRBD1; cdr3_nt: TGTGCCACCAGTGAACCCGACAGGGGGACCTACAATGAGCAGTTCTTC; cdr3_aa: CATSEPDRGTYNEQFF
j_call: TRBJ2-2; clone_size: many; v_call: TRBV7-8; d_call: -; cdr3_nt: TGTGCCAGCAGCTTAGCTGACGGGATGAACACCGGGGAGCTGTTTTTT; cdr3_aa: CASSLADGMNTGELFF
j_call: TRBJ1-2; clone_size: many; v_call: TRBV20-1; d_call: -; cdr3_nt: TGCAGTGCTAGTTACCAGGGGAGTAACTATGGCTACACCTTC; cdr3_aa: CSASYQGSNYGYTF
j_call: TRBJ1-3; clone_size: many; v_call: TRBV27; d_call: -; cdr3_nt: TGTGCCAGCAGTTTGATCGGAAACACCATATATTTT; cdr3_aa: CASSLIGNTIYF
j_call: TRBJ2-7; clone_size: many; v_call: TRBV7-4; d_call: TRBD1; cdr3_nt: TGTGCCAGCAGCTTAGCCCCGGGACAGGAGTCCTACGAGCAGTACTTC; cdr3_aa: CASSLAPGQESYEQYF
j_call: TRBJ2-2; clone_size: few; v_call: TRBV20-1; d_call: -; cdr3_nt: TGCAGTGCTAGAGGGGGGGTCACCGGGGAGCTGTTTTTT; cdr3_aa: CSARGGVTGELFF
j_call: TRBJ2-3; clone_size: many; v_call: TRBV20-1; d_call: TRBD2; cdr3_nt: TGCAGTGCTAGGGGACTAGCGCCGTCCGAAGATACGCAGTATTTT; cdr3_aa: CSARGLAPSEDTQYF
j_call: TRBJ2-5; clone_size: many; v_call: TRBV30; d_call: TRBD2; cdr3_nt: TGTGCCTGGAGTCCCGGACTAGCGGGAGGGGAGACCCAGTACTTC; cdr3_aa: CAWSPGLAGGETQYF
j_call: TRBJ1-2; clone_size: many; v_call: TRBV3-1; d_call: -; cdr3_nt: TGTGCCAGCAGCCAAGTGTCCGGAGCTAACTATGGCTACACCTTC; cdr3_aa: CASSQVSGANYGYTF
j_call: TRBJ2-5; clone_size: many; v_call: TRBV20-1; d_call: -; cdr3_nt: TGCAGTGCAGAACTAGTCGCGGAGACCCAGTACTTC; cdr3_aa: CSAELVAETQYF
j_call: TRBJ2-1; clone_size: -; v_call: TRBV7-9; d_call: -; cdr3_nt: TGTGCCAGTGGGGCGGGGAGCTCCTACAATGAGCAGTTCTTC; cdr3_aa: CASGAGSSYNEQFF
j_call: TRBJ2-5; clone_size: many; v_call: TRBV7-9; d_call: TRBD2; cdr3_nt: TGTGCCAGCAGCTTGATTAGCGGGGGAGAGGAGACCCAGTACTTC; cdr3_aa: CASSLISGGEETQYF
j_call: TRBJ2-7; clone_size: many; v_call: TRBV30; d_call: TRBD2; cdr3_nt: TGTGCCTGGAGTCCGGGGGGTTCCGAGCAGTACTTC; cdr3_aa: CAWSPGGSEQYF
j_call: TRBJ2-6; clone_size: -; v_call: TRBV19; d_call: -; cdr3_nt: TGTTCCAGTAGTCCTCGTGGGCGGAGCTCTGGGGCCAACGTCCTGACTTTC; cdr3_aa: CSSSPRGRSSGANVLTF
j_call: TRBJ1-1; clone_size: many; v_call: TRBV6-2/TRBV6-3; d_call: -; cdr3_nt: TGTGCCAGCAGACTGCTGGGCGGTACTGAAGCTTTCTTT; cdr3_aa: CASRLLGGTEAFF
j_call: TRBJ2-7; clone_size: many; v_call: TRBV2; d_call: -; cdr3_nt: TGTGCCAGCAGTGAGGGCGGGACTTACTCCTACGAGCAGTACTTC; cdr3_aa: CASSEGGTYSYEQYF
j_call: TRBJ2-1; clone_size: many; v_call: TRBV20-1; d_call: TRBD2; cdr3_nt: TGCAGTGCCCACCCAAGCGGGGGCTCCTACAATGAGCAGTTCTTC; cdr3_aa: CSAHPSGGSYNEQFF
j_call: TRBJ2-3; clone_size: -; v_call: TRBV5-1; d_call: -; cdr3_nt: TGCGCCAGCAGCTTGGTTTTGGGGGGTAGCACAGATACGCAGTATTTT; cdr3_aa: CASSLVLGGSTDTQYF
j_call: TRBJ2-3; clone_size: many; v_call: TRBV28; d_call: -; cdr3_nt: TGTGCCAGCAGTTTAGGCCCCCGGGCGGTACAAACAGATACGCAGTATTTT; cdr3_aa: CASSLGPRAVQTDTQYF
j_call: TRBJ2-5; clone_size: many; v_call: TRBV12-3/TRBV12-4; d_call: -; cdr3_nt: TGTGCCAGCAGTACCGGGACCCGACAAGAGACCCAGTACTTC; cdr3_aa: CASSTGTRQETQYF
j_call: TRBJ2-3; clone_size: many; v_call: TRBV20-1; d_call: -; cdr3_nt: TGCAGTGCCCGAGAGGGGGGTAGCACAGATACGCAGTATTTT; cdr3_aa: CSAREGGSTDTQYF